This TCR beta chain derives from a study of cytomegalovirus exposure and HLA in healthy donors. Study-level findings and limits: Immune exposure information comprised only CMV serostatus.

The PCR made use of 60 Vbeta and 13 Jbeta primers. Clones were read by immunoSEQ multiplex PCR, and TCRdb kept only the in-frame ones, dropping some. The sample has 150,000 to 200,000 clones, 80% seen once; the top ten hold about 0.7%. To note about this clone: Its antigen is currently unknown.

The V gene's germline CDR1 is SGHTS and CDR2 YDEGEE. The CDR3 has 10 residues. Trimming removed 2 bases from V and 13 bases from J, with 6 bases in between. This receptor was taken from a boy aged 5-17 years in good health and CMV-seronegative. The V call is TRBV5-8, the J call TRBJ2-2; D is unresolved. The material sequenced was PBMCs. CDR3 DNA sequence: TGTGCCAGCAGCTTCACCAGGCTGTTTTTT. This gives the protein CASSFTRLFF.